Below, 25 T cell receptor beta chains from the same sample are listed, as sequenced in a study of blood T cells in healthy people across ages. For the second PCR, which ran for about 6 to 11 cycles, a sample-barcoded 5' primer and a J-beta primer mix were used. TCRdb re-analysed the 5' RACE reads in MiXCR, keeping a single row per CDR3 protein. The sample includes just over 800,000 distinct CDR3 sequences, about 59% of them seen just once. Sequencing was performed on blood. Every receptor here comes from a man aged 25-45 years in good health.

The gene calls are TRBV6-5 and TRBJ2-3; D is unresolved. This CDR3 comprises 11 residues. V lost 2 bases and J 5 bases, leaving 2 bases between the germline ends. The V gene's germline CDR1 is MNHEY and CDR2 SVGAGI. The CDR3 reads CASSYIDTQYF. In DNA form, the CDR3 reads TGTGCCAGCAGTTACATAGATACGCAGTATTTT.

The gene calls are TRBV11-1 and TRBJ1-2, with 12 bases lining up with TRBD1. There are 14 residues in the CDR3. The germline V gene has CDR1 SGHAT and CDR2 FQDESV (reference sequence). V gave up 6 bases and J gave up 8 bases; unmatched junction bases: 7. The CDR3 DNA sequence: TGTGCCAGCAGTCCGGGACAGGGGGCGCAGGGCTACACCTTC. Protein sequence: CASSPGQGAQGYTF.

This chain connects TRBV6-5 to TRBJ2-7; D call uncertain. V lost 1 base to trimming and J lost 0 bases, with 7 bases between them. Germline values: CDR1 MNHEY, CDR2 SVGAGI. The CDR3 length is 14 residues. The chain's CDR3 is CASSYFRISYEQYF. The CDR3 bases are TGTGCCAGCAGTTACTTCAGAATCTCCTACGAGCAGTACTTC.

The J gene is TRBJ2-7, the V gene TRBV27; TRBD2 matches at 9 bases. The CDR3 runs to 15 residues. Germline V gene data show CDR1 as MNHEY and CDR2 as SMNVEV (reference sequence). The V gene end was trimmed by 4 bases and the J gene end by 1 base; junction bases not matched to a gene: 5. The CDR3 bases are TGTGCCAGCAGTTCCAAAAGCGGGGGGTCCTACGAGCAGTACTTC. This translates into CASSSKSGGSYEQYF.

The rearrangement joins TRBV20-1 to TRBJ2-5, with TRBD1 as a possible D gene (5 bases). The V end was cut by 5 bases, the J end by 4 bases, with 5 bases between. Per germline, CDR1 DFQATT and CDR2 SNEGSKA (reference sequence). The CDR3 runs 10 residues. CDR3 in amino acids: CSAQGETQYF. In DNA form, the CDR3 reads TGCAGTGCTCAGGGAGAGACCCAGTACTTC.

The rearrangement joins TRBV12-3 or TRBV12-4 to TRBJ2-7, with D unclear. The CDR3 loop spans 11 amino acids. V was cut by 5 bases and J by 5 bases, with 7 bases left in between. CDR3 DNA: TGTGCCAGCAGTAACCAGGACGAGCAGTACTTC. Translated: CASSNQDEQYF.

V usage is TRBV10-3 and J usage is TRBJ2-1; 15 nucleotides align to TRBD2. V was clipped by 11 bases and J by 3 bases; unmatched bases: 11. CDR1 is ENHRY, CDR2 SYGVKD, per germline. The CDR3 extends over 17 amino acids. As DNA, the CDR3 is TGTGCCCACGGGACTAGCGGGGGGTCCCAATACTACAATGAGCAGTTCTTC. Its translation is CAHGTSGGSQYYNEQFF.

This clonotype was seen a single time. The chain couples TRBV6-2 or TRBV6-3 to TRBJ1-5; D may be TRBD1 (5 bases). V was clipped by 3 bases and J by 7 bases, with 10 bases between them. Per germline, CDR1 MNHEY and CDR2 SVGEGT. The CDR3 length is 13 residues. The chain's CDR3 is CASSYRRAQPQHF. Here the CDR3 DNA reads TGTGCCAGCAGTTATCGCAGGGCGCAGCCCCAGCATTTT.

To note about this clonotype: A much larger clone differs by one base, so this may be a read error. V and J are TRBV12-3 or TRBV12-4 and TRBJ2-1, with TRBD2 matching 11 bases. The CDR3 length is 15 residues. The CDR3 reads CASSSGLAGYNERFF. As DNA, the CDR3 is TGTGCCAGCAGTTCCGGACTAGCGGGTTACAATGAGCGGTTCTTC.

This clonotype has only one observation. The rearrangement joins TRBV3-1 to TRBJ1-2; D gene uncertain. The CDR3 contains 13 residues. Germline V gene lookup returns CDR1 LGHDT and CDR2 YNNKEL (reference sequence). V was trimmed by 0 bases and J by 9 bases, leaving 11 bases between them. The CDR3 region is CASSQDGSERYTF. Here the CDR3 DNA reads TGTGCCAGCAGCCAAGATGGGTCCGAGCGCTACACCTTC.

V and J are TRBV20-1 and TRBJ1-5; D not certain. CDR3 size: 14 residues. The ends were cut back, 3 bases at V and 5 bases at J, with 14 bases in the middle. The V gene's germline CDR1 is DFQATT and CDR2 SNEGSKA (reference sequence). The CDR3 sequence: CSASGQSLYQPQHF. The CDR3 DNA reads TGCAGTGCTAGCGGGCAGAGTCTATATCAGCCCCAGCATTTT.

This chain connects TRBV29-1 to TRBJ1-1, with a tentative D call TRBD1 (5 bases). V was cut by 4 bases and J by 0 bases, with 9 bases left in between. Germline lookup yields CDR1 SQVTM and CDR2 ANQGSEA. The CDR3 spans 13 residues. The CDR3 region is CSVGTPLNTEAFF. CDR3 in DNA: TGCAGCGTTGGGACACCTTTGAACACTGAAGCTTTCTTT.

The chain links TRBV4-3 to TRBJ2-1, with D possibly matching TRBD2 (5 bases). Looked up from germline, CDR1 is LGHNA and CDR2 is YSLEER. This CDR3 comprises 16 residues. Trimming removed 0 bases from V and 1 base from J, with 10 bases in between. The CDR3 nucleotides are TGCGCCAGCAGCCAAGACCCCGGGGAATCCTACAATGAGCAGTTCTTC. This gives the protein CASSQDPGESYNEQFF.

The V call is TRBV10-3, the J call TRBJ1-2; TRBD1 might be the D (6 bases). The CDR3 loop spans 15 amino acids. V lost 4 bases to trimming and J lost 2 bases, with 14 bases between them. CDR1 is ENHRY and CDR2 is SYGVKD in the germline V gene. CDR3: CAISGSGTRNYGYTF. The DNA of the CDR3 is TGTGCCATCAGTGGATCCGGGACAAGAAACTATGGCTACACCTTC.

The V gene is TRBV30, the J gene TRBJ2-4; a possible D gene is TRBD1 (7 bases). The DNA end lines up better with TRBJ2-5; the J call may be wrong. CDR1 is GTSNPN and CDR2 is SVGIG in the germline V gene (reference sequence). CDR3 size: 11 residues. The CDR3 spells CAWTGGETQYF. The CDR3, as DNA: TGTGCCTGGACAGGGGGGGAGACCCAGTACTTC.

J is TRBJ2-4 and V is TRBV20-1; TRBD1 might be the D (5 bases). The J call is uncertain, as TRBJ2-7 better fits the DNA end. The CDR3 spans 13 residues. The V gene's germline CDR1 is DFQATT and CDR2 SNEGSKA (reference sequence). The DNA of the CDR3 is TGCAGTGCAGTAGGGGTGGTTTCGGTCGAGCAGTACTTC. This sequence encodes CSAVGVVSVEQYF.

This chain's CDR3 is CASSLTSGAFNEQFF. The DNA of the CDR3 is TGTGCCAGCAGTTTAACTAGCGGGGCTTTCAATGAGCAGTTCTTC. The V and J genes are TRBV12-3 or TRBV12-4 and TRBJ2-1, with TRBD2 identical over 10 bases. With V trimmed by 2 bases and J by 6 bases, 4 bases remained unmatched. This CDR3 spans 15 amino acids.

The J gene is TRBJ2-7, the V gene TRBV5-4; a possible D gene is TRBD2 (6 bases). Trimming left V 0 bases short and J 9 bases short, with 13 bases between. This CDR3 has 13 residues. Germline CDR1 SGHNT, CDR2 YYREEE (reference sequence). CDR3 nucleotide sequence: TGTGCCAGCAGCTTGGCCTCTGAGGGAGGGCAGTACTTC. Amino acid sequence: CASSLASEGGQYF.

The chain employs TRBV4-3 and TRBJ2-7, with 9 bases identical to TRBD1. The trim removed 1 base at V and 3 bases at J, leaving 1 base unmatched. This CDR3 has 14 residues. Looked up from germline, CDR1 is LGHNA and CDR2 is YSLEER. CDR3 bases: TGCGCCAGCAGCCAAGTGACAGGGGGCTACGAGCAGTACTTC. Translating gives CASSQVTGGYEQYF.

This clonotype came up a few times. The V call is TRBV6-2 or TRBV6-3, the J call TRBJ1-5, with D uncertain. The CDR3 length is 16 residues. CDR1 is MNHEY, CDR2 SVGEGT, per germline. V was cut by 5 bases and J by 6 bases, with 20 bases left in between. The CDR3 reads CASSPLTRAFPQPQHF. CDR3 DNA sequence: TGTGCCAGCAGTCCTCTCACCCGCGCATTCCCTCAGCCCCAGCATTTT.

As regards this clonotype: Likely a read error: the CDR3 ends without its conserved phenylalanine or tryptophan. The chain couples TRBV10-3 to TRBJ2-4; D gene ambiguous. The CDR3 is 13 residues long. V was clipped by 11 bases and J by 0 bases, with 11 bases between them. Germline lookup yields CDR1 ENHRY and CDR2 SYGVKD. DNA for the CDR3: TGTGCCGTTGGATTAGTAGCCAAAAACATTCAGTACCTC. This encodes CAVGLVAKNIQYL.

For the CDR3, the DNA is TGTGCCAGCAGCCCCGGACAGCCTAGAGCCTACGAGCAGTACTTC. It codes for CASSPGQPRAYEQYF. The V call is TRBV7-2, the J call TRBJ2-7; D may be TRBD1 (6 bases). The CDR3 is 15 amino acids. CDR1 and CDR2 (germline): SGHTA, FQGNSA. V was trimmed by 5 bases and J by 2 bases, leaving 16 bases between them. The whole variable domain, filled in from reference TRBV7-2 and TRBJ2-7, reads GAGVSQSPSNKVTEKGKDVELRCDPISGHTALYWYRQSLGQGLEFLIYFQGNSAPDKSGLPSDRFSAERTGGSVSTLTIQRTQQEDSAVYLCASSPGQPRAYEQYFGPGTRLTVT.

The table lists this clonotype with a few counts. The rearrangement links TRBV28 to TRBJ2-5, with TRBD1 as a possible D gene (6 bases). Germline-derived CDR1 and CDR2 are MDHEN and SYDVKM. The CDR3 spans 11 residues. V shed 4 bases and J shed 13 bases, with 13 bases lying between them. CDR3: CASSSPQGTYF. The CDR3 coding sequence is TGTGCCAGCAGTTCCCCACAGGGTACGTACTTC.

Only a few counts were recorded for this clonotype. Here the CDR3 DNA reads TGCGCCAGCAGCTTGTTCTTTAGCGACACCGGCGAAGCTTTCTTT. It codes for CASSLFFSDTGEAFF. The V and J genes are TRBV5-1 and TRBJ1-1; D remains unclear. This CDR3 spans 15 amino acids. The germline CDR1 and CDR2 sequences are SGHRS and YFSETQ. Trimming cost V 1 base and J 8 bases, with 18 bases left between them.

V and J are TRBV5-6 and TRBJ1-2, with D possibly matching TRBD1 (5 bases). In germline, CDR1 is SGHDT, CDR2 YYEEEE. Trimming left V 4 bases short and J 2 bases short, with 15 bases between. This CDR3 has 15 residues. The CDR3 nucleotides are TGTGCCAGCAGCGGCCCAGTAGGGGCGAACTATGGCTACACCTTC. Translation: CASSGPVGANYGYTF. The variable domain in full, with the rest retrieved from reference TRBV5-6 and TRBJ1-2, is DAGVTQSPTHLIKTRGQQVTLRCSPKSGHDTVSWYQQALGQGPQFIFQYYEEEERQRGNFPDRFSGHQFPNYSSELNVNALLLGDSALYLCASSGPVGANYGYTFGSGTRLTVV.